Each of the 28 T cell receptor beta chains below was sequenced from the same sample in a study of blood T cell repertoires in COVID-19. Sequencing used immunoSEQ multiplex PCR; TCRdb keeps in-frame clones, though not all of them. The repertoire holds 75,000 to 100,000 clones, 82% seen once, with about 7% in the top ten. Specimen: peripheral blood. These receptors all come from a man between 45 and 60 years old with active or convalescent COVID-19.

This chain joins TRBV5-1 and TRBJ2-7, with TRBD1 matching over 8 bases. CDR3 length equals 14 residues. Trimming removed 0 bases from V and 4 bases from J; junction bases left unmatched: 3. Germline CDR1 reads SGHRS; CDR2 reads YFSETQ. DNA for the CDR3: TGCGCCAGCAGCTTGGGGACAGGGAATTACGAGCAGTACGTC. Its translation is CASSLGTGNYEQYV.

V usage is TRBV7-2 and J usage is TRBJ2-2; 10 nucleotides align to TRBD1. The V gene end was trimmed by 2 bases and the J gene end by 7 bases; junction bases not matched to a gene: 7. Germline CDR1 and CDR2: SGHTA and FQGNSA. There are 16 residues in the CDR3. CDR3 region: CASSLRDRGAGGELFF. The CDR3 nucleotides are TGTGCCAGCAGCTTAAGGGACAGGGGTGCCGGCGGGGAGCTGTTTTTT.

The chain combines TRBV28 with TRBJ2-4; 8 bases map to TRBD1. In germline, CDR1 is MDHEN, CDR2 SYDVKM. The CDR3 has 14 residues. The V gene end was trimmed by 3 bases and the J gene end by 4 bases; junction bases not matched to a gene: 2. The CDR3 reads CASSFGTGKNIQYF. Here the CDR3 DNA reads TGTGCCAGCAGTTTTGGGACAGGAAAAAACATTCAGTACTTC.

The V call is TRBV6-5, the J call TRBJ2-3, with a possible D match to TRBD2 (5 bases). The ends were cut back, 10 bases at V and 6 bases at J, with 17 bases in the middle. This CDR3 region has 13 residues. Germline CDR1 and CDR2: MNHEY and SVGAGI. CDR3 DNA: TGTGCCACCGTGAGGGCGTATGGGGATACGCAGTATTTT. This encodes CATVRAYGDTQYF.

The chain links TRBV27 to TRBJ2-1, with 9 bases fitting TRBD2. Germline V gene lookup returns CDR1 MNHEY and CDR2 SMNVEV (reference sequence). J gave up 9 bases and V 2 bases, and 8 bases lay outside the gene matches. The CDR3 has 15 amino acids. The CDR3 DNA reads TGTGCCAGCAGTTTAAGGGGGACTAGCACGGGTGAGCAGTTCTTC. The encoded protein is CASSLRGTSTGEQFF.

In DNA, the CDR3 is TGTGCCAGCAGTTCCCCCAGGCCAGGGACCCAGTACTTC. Protein: CASSSPRPGTQYF. J is TRBJ2-5 and V is TRBV12-3 or TRBV12-4; D is undetermined. V gave up 4 bases and J gave up 7 bases, with 13 bases separating them. The CDR3 covers 13 residues.

J is TRBJ2-3 and V is TRBV27, with 11 bases fitting TRBD2. The CDR3 runs 17 residues. The germline V gene has CDR1 MNHEY and CDR2 SMNVEV (reference sequence). Trimming took 7 bases from V and 3 from J; bases not matched to a gene: 12. The CDR3 spells CASTPMGASGGTDTQYF. CDR3 DNA: TGTGCCAGCACCCCAATGGGGGCTAGCGGGGGGACAGATACGCAGTATTTT.

The chain links TRBV19 to TRBJ1-1, with unresolved D. Per germline, CDR1 LNHDA and CDR2 SQIVND (reference sequence). The CDR3 loop spans 13 amino acids. Trimming took 6 bases from V and 1 from J, leaving 9 bases between them. In nucleotides, the CDR3 is TGTGCCAGTAGGAGCCTCGGGAACACTGAAGCTTTCTTT. Encoded protein: CASRSLGNTEAFF.

This clone came up once. The chain uses TRBV6-2 or TRBV6-3 and TRBJ2-3, with D maybe TRBD2 (5 bases). The CDR3 covers 12 residues. CDR1 and CDR2 from the germline V gene are MNHEY and SVGEGT. V lost 4 bases and J lost 5, with 7 bases in between. DNA of the CDR3: TGTGCCAGCAGTTTCGGGGTAGATACGCAGTATTTT. Translation: CASSFGVDTQYF.

This chain joins TRBV6-5 and TRBJ2-7; 7 bases fit TRBD1. The CDR3 runs to 12 residues. CDR1 and CDR2 (germline): MNHEY, SVGAGI. V shed 8 bases and J 4 bases; nucleotides not matched to a gene: 5. Written as DNA, the CDR3 is TGTGCCAGCGGTAGGGGGCCATACGAGCAGTACGTC. Translating it yields CASGRGPYEQYV.

The chain recombines TRBV6-1 with TRBJ1-3, with D possibly TRBD1 on 6 matching bases. V was cut by 4 bases and J by 0 bases, with 13 bases left in between. Germline values: CDR1 MNHNS, CDR2 SASEGT. The CDR3 is 16 amino acids. CDR3 DNA sequence: TGTGCCAGCAGTGCTGGACAGCCTTACTCTGGAAACACCATATATTTT. Translated: CASSAGQPYSGNTIYF.

This clone was seen only once. V is TRBV3-1 (or the pseudogene TRBV3-2) and J is TRBJ2-2; 8 bases agree with TRBD1. V shed 2 bases and J 4 bases; nucleotides not matched to a gene: 3. In germline, CDR1 is LGHDT, CDR2 YNNKEL (reference sequence). The CDR3 loop spans 15 amino acids. The CDR3 sequence is CASSQTQGATGELFF. DNA for the CDR3: TGTGCCAGCAGCCAAACCCAGGGGGCCACCGGGGAGCTGTTTTTT.

The rearrangement uses TRBV28 and TRBJ1-2; D is unclear. The CDR3 runs 13 residues. Trimming removed 5 bases at V and 3 bases at J, with 10 bases between. The V gene's germline CDR1 is MDHEN and CDR2 SYDVKM. CDR3 loop: CASSSGQDYGYTF. As DNA, the CDR3 is TGTGCCAGCAGTAGCGGGCAGGACTATGGCTACACCTTC.

The chain has TRBV7-9 and TRBJ2-1; perhaps TRBD1 as D (5 bases). Per germline, CDR1 SEHNR and CDR2 FQNEAQ (reference sequence). This CDR3 is built from 12 residues. Trimming shortened V by 1 base and J by 14 bases, and 12 bases separated the two germline ends. In DNA, the CDR3 is TGTGCCAGCAGCTTAGGGGGCAGGGATAAGTTCTTC. The encoded protein is CASSLGGRDKFF.

The chain links TRBV7-9 to TRBJ2-6; 11 bases fit TRBD1. The CDR3 covers 16 residues. Germline CDR1 is SEHNR and CDR2 is FQNEAQ (reference sequence). Trimming took 6 bases from V and 4 from J; bases not matched to a gene: 5. The CDR3: CASRVDRGLGANVLTF. The CDR3 nucleotides are TGTGCCAGCAGGGTGGACAGGGGGCTCGGGGCCAACGTCCTGACTTTC.

The chain couples TRBV10-2 to TRBJ2-5, with 11 bases lining up with TRBD2. Looked up from germline, CDR1 is WSHSY and CDR2 is SAAADI. The CDR3 runs 16 residues. J gave up 1 base and V 3 bases, and 4 bases lay outside the gene matches. In nucleotides, the CDR3 is TGCGCCAGCAGTGACCCTAGCGGGGGGACCCAAGAGACCCAGTACTTC. It codes for CASSDPSGGTQETQYF.

The chain links TRBV28 to TRBJ1-1; 7 bases align to TRBD1. The CDR3 contains 15 residues. The trim removed 5 bases at V and 0 bases at J, leaving 6 bases unmatched. Germline CDR1 reads MDHEN; CDR2 reads SYDVKM. The CDR3 DNA reads TGTGCCAGCAGTCCCAGGGGGGAGGTGAACACTGAAGCTTTCTTT. Encoded protein: CASSPRGEVNTEAFF.

The genes are TRBV3-1 (or the pseudogene TRBV3-2) and TRBJ2-1; 11 nucleotides line up with TRBD1. Germline-derived CDR1 and CDR2 are LGHDT and YNNKEL (reference sequence). V was clipped by 4 bases and J by 2 bases; unmatched bases: 4. This CDR3 has 16 residues. CDR3 nucleotide sequence: TGTGCCAGCAGCCCTTGGGGACAGGGGGCCTACAATGAGCAGTTCTTC. Protein: CASSPWGQGAYNEQFF.

V is TRBV7-9 and J is TRBJ2-3; 14 positions match TRBD2. Germline CDR1 reads SEHNR; CDR2 reads FQNEAQ (reference sequence). The ends lost 3 bases at V and 0 bases at J; junction bases unmatched: 2. CDR3 size: 17 residues. The CDR3 region has the DNA TGTGCCAGCAGCTTCCGACTAGCGGGGGGGAGCACAGATACGCAGTATTTT. It codes for CASSFRLAGGSTDTQYF.

This clone turned up a few times. Other DNA sequences in this sample translate to the same CDR3. The V and J genes are TRBV6-1 and TRBJ1-5; 7 bases are a match to TRBD1. CDR1 MNHNS and CDR2 SASEGT come from the germline V gene. V dropped 2 bases and J dropped 4; count of bases not matched to a gene: 2. The CDR3 is made up of 14 amino acids. This chain's CDR3 is CASSEQQGNQPQHF. In DNA form, the CDR3 reads TGTGCCAGCAGTGAACAACAGGGGAATCAGCCCCAGCATTTT.

The chain joins TRBV12-3 or TRBV12-4 to TRBJ1-6, with a possible D match to TRBD1 (6 bases). This CDR3 comprises 12 residues. Trimming removed 7 bases at V and 12 bases at J, with 13 bases between. In DNA, the CDR3 is TGTGCCAGCAAGCAGGGGTCTGGACCCCTCCACTTT. Translation gives CASKQGSGPLHF.

This chain uses TRBV19 with TRBJ2-2; 11 nucleotides agree with TRBD2. CDR3 length equals 16 residues. Per germline, CDR1 LNHDA and CDR2 SQIVND (reference sequence). V dropped 4 bases and J dropped 0; count of bases not matched to a gene: 1. In DNA form, the CDR3 reads TGTGCCAGTAGTACGGGACTAGCGGCGAACACCGGGGAGCTGTTTTTT. Protein sequence: CASSTGLAANTGELFF.

The chain couples TRBV21-1 to TRBJ1-3; TRBD1, as called in the table, went unchecked against the DNA. TRBV21-1 is termed a pseudogene. This CDR3 comprises 16 residues. The CDR3 loop is CASSKAPRDSGNTIYF. CDR3 in DNA: TGTGCCAGCAGCAAAGCCCCCAGGGACTCTGGAAACACCATATATTTT.

The rearrangement uses TRBV6-2 or TRBV6-3 and TRBJ2-3; possibly TRBD1 for D (7 bases). The CDR3 loop spans 13 amino acids. The germline gives CDR1 MNHEY, CDR2 SVGEGT. V lost 0 bases and J 9 bases, leaving 10 bases between the germline ends. Written as DNA, the CDR3 is TGTGCCAGCAGTTACTCGACAGGGAGGACGCAGTATTTT. Its translation: CASSYSTGRTQYF.

The J gene is TRBJ2-3, the V gene TRBV9; 11 nucleotides match TRBD2. V dropped 6 bases and J dropped 1; count of bases not matched to a gene: 4. Looked up from germline, CDR1 is SGDLS and CDR2 is YYNGEE. The CDR3 totals 15 residues. The CDR3 DNA sequence: TGTGCCAGCACCCTGACTAGCGGGGGCACAGATACGCAGTATTTT. Protein product: CASTLTSGGTDTQYF.

CDR3 DNA sequence: TGTGCCAGCAGCCCGACTAGCGGTGGTTACAATGAGCAGTTCTTC. It specifies CASSPTSGGYNEQFF. V is TRBV9 and J is TRBJ2-1, with TRBD2 matching over 9 bases. Germline lookup yields CDR1 SGDLS and CDR2 YYNGEE. With 4 bases clipped from V and 4 bases from J, the junction kept 6 bases outside the gene matches. The CDR3 consists of 15 residues.

The CDR3 protein is CASSLEGLNSNQPQHF. The CDR3 bases are TGCGCCAGCAGCTTGGAAGGACTCAATAGCAATCAGCCCCAGCATTTT. This sequence joins TRBV5-1 and TRBJ1-5, with D unclear. The germline V and J ends were trimmed by 0 bases and 0 bases, with 10 bases remaining between them. The CDR3 is 16 residues long. Looked up from germline, CDR1 is SGHRS and CDR2 is YFSETQ. Filled out from reference TRBV5-1 and TRBJ1-5, the complete variable domain reads KAGVTQTPRYLIKTRGQQVTLSCSPISGHRSVSWYQQTPGQGLQFLFEYFSETQRNKGNFPGRFSGRQFSNSRSEMNVSTLELGDSALYLCASSLEGLNSNQPQHFGDGTRLSIL.

V and J are TRBV24-1 and TRBJ2-1; D ambiguous. The V gene lost 4 bases and the J gene lost 0 bases, with 9 bases spanning the gap. This CDR3 is built from 15 residues. Looked up from germline, CDR1 is KGHDR and CDR2 is SFDVKD. The CDR3 is CATSDTMSSYNEQFF. The CDR3 region has the DNA TGTGCCACCAGTGACACGATGAGCTCCTACAATGAGCAGTTCTTC.